This paragraph covers one T cell receptor beta chain sequence. The data were taken from a study of technical replicates of blood from several donors. Germline-derived CDR1 and CDR2 are SEHNR and FQNEAQ (reference sequence). The CDR3 runs 15 residues. The ends lost 1 base at V and 0 bases at J; junction bases unmatched: 2. Some clones are missing from TCRdb's copy, which holds only in-frame ones; the method was immunoSEQ multiplex PCR. This sample carries tens of thousands of clones, approximately 83% of them seen once, and the ten largest clones take around 5.5%. This sequence originates from a human donor in good health. Some clones in this sample may be carry-over from other donors' samples. The chain employs TRBV7-9 and TRBJ2-5, with 7 bases matching TRBD1. Sequenced sample: PBMCs. Here the CDR3 reads CASSLGRGYQETQYF. The CDR3 DNA reads as TGTGCCAGCAGCTTAGGCAGGGGGTACCAAGAGACCCAGTACTTC. The variable domain in full, with the rest retrieved from reference TRBV7-9 and TRBJ2-5, is DTGVSQNPRHKITKRGQNVTFRCDPISEHNRLYWYRQTLGQGPEFLTYFQNEAQLEKSRLLSDRFSAERPKGSFSTLEIQRTEQGDSAMYLCASSLGRGYQETQYFGPGTRLLVL.